A single sample is the source of the 22 T cell receptor beta chains below, sequenced in a study of technical replicates of blood from a handful of donors. TCRdb's copy holds only in-frame clones and misses some; the assay was immunoSEQ multiplex PCR. The repertoire holds tens of thousands of clones, around 94% seen once, with under 0.3% in the top ten. Specimen: T cells isolated from PBMCs. Source of these receptors: a human donor in good health.

This clone was counted once. This chain uses TRBV7-9 with TRBJ2-7; 8 nucleotides match TRBD2. Germline CDR1 SEHNR, CDR2 FQNEAQ (reference sequence). This CDR3 spans 16 amino acids. With V trimmed by 4 bases and J by 5 bases, 13 bases remained unmatched. The CDR3 DNA reads as TGTGCCAGCAGCTCGAGGATGGGACTAGGCCTAAACGAGCAGTACTTC. The encoded protein is CASSSRMGLGLNEQYF.

V usage is TRBV6-5 and J usage is TRBJ2-2; possibly TRBD1 for D (5 bases). Trimming shortened V by 6 bases and J by 6 bases, and 11 bases separated the two germline ends. Germline CDR1 reads MNHEY; CDR2 reads SVGAGI. The CDR3 is made up of 13 amino acids. The CDR3 is CASRLQAPGELFF. The CDR3 nucleotides read TGTGCCAGCAGGCTACAGGCTCCCGGGGAGCTGTTTTTT.

This sequence joins TRBV5-6 and TRBJ2-7; TRBD1 matches at 7 bases. From germline, CDR1 is SGHDT and CDR2 YYEEEE. The V gene end was trimmed by 0 bases and the J gene end by 2 bases; junction bases not matched to a gene: 5. The CDR3 loop spans 15 amino acids. The CDR3 loop reads CASSLALQGTYEQYF. The CDR3 DNA reads as TGTGCCAGCAGCTTGGCCCTACAGGGGACCTACGAGCAGTACTTC.

The J gene is TRBJ1-1, the V gene TRBV6-5; D gene uncertain. The V gene lost 7 bases and the J gene lost 0 bases, with 9 bases spanning the gap. CDR3 length equals 13 residues. The germline gives CDR1 MNHEY, CDR2 SVGAGI. The CDR3 DNA follows: TGTGCCAGCATGGCTTCCGTGAACACTGAAGCTTTCTTT. The encoded protein is CASMASVNTEAFF.

The chain combines TRBV5-8 with TRBJ1-1; 8 bases fit TRBD1. J gave up 10 bases and V 4 bases, and 15 bases lay outside the gene matches. The CDR3 spans 15 residues. Germline V gene sequence: CDR1 SGHTS, CDR2 YDEGEE. The CDR3 DNA follows: TGTGCCAGCAGCACAATGACAGGGGTGAGAAAAGGAGCTTTCTTT. Its protein is CASSTMTGVRKGAFF.

V and J are TRBV2 and TRBJ2-7, with TRBD2 identical over 7 bases. The CDR3 runs 14 residues. CDR1 and CDR2 (germline): SNHLY, FYNNEI. V was clipped by 4 bases and J by 2 bases; unmatched bases: 5. The CDR3 DNA sequence: TGTGCCAGCAGTGCCGGACTAGGGACCTACGAGCAGTACTTC. Its protein is CASSAGLGTYEQYF.

The chain employs TRBV9 and TRBJ2-1; TRBD2 agrees at 12 bases. CDR3 length equals 14 residues. J lost 6 bases, V lost 4 bases, and 2 bases had no gene match. The germline V gene has CDR1 SGDLS and CDR2 YYNGEE. CDR3 region: CASSPSGGGNEQFF. The CDR3 DNA sequence: TGTGCCAGCAGCCCTAGCGGGGGGGGCAATGAGCAGTTCTTC.

This clone occurred a few times. V is TRBV5-4 and J is TRBJ1-1; a possible D gene is TRBD1 (5 bases). Germline V gene data show CDR1 as SGHNT and CDR2 as YYREEE (reference sequence). With 0 bases removed from V and 2 bases from J, the gap between germline ends came to 11 bases. This CDR3 has 15 residues. CDR3 amino acids: CASSLGVTDNTEAFF. As DNA, the CDR3 is TGTGCCAGCAGCTTGGGGGTGACAGACAACACTGAAGCTTTCTTT.

The chain joins TRBV6-4 to TRBJ2-7; no definite D call. The CDR3 spans 10 residues. Between the trimmed V and J ends, which lost 11 bases and 6 bases, there was a span of 11 bases. Germline V CDR1 and CDR2: MRHNA, SNTAGT. This CDR3 reads CAVLGGEQYF. The CDR3 nucleotides read TGTGCCGTCCTCGGCGGCGAGCAGTACTTC.

The chain combines TRBV2 with TRBJ1-3, with 7 nucleotides matching TRBD1. V dropped 4 bases and J dropped 0; count of bases not matched to a gene: 0. From germline, CDR1 is SNHLY and CDR2 FYNNEI. CDR3 length: 14 residues. The CDR3: CASSGDSSGNTIYF. The CDR3 DNA follows: TGTGCCAGCAGTGGGGACAGCTCTGGAAACACCATATATTTT.

The chain carries TRBV19 and TRBJ1-2; 11 positions agree with TRBD1. Germline V gene data show CDR1 as LNHDA and CDR2 as SQIVND (reference sequence). Trimming cost V 4 bases and J 8 bases; bases outside gene matches: 6. The CDR3 is made up of 14 amino acids. Written as DNA, the CDR3 is TGTGCCAGTAGTACCGGACAGGGGGCGATAGGCTACACCTTC. The encoded protein is CASSTGQGAIGYTF.

The chain uses TRBV30 and TRBJ1-5; D not certain. The CDR3 sequence is 13 residues long. Between the trimmed V and J ends, which lost 1 base and 5 bases, there was a span of 9 bases. The germline gives CDR1 GTSNPN, CDR2 SVGIG (reference sequence). CDR3 loop: CAWSESYYQPQHF. CDR3 bases: TGTGCCTGGAGTGAGAGTTACTATCAGCCCCAGCATTTT.

With regard to this clone: The junction and the germline gene differ at one end; a read error may be behind it. CDR3 region: CASIILGLIERADTGELFF. The CDR3 nucleotides read TGCGCCAGCATTATCCTAGGGTTGATAGAGCGGGCGGACACGGGGGAGCTGTTTTTT. The genes are TRBV10-2 and TRBJ2-2; tentative D call: TRBD2 (6 bases). Germline V gene lookup returns CDR1 WSHSY and CDR2 SAAADI. The length of the CDR3 is 19 residues.

The table lists this clone with a count of one. The J gene is TRBJ1-2, the V gene TRBV28; maybe TRBD1 (5 bases). The CDR3 is 12 residues long. From germline, CDR1 is MDHEN and CDR2 SYDVKM. With 2 bases removed from V and 5 bases from J, the gap between germline ends came to 6 bases. In DNA form, the CDR3 reads TGTGCCAGCAGTTTACAGGGTTATGGCTACACCTTC. This encodes CASSLQGYGYTF.

The chain is built from TRBV15 and TRBJ1-3; tentative D call: TRBD1 (5 bases). Looked up from germline, CDR1 is LNHNV and CDR2 is YYDKDF (reference sequence). Trimming cost V 5 bases and J 0 bases, with 14 bases left between them. The CDR3 contains 16 residues. The CDR3 here is CATSGTGGDSGNTIYF. CDR3 nucleotide sequence: TGTGCCACCAGCGGAACAGGTGGGGACTCTGGAAACACCATATATTTT.

The genes are TRBV9 and TRBJ1-2; tentative D call: TRBD1 (5 bases). The V gene lost 3 bases and the J gene lost 2 bases, with 14 bases spanning the gap. The CDR3 extends over 15 amino acids. Germline V gene lookup returns CDR1 SGDLS and CDR2 YYNGEE. The CDR3 nucleotides read TGTGCCAGCAGCGCCACTATCGGGGGGAACTATGGCTACACCTTC. The encoded protein is CASSATIGGNYGYTF. Supplemented by reference TRBV9 and TRBJ1-2, the full variable domain reads DSGVTQTPKHLITATGQRVTLRCSPRSGDLSVYWYQQSLDQGLQFLIQYYNGEERAKGNILERFSAQQFPDLHSELNLSSLELGDSALYFCASSATIGGNYGYTFGSGTRLTVV.

The chain carries TRBV23-1 and TRBJ1-3, with TRBD1 matching 7 bases. TRBV23-1 is an ORF, and what it does is uncertain. This CDR3 comprises 14 residues. Trimming cost V 5 bases and J 8 bases; bases outside gene matches: 9. The CDR3 DNA sequence: TGCGCCAGCAGTACAGGGGAACGGGAGTACACCATATATTTT. This gives the protein CASSTGEREYTIYF.

The chain couples TRBV4-1 to TRBJ1-2; tentative D call: TRBD1 (6 bases). The germline V gene encodes CDR1 MGHRA and CDR2 YSYEKL. CDR3 length: 15 residues. The V end lost 1 base, the J end lost 7 bases, and 16 bases lay between the germline ends. In nucleotides, the CDR3 is TGCGCCAGCAGCCAAGTGTGGCAGGGGATTGTTGGCTACACCTTC. Its translation is CASSQVWQGIVGYTF.

This chain joins TRBV27 and TRBJ1-4; D gene ambiguous. The CDR3 has 13 amino acids. CDR1 is MNHEY, CDR2 SMNVEV, per germline (reference sequence). Trimming removed 0 bases from V and 7 bases from J, with 6 bases in between. The CDR3 loop reads CASSLSRFEKLFF. The CDR3 DNA reads as TGTGCCAGCAGTTTATCCCGGTTTGAAAAACTGTTTTTT.

J is TRBJ2-1 and V is TRBV2, with 9 bases that match TRBD2. The CDR3 is 16 amino acids. CDR1 is SNHLY, CDR2 FYNNEI, per germline. V shed 1 base and J 4 bases; nucleotides not matched to a gene: 5. The CDR3 sequence is CASSEVRLAVYNEQFF. CDR3 nucleotide sequence: TGTGCCAGCAGTGAAGTAAGACTAGCGGTTTACAATGAGCAGTTCTTC.

The chain is built from TRBV7-3 and TRBJ1-1, with 7 bases identical to TRBD1. This CDR3 spans 13 amino acids. V lost 5 bases, J lost 5 bases, and 5 bases stayed unmatched. The germline gives CDR1 SGHTA, CDR2 FQGTGA. CDR3 in amino acids: CASSKSRGTEAFF. The CDR3 DNA reads as TGTGCCAGCAGCAAGAGCAGGGGGACTGAAGCTTTCTTT.

The chain recombines TRBV27 with TRBJ2-7; 9 bases match TRBD1. The CDR3 consists of 15 residues. The V and J ends lost 11 bases and 6 bases, in that order; junction bases with no gene match: 17. Germline CDR1 is MNHEY and CDR2 is SMNVEV (reference sequence). This CDR3 is CARSRAGQGVSEQYF. CDR3 DNA sequence: TGTGCCCGAAGCAGAGCGGGACAGGGAGTGAGCGAGCAGTACTTC.